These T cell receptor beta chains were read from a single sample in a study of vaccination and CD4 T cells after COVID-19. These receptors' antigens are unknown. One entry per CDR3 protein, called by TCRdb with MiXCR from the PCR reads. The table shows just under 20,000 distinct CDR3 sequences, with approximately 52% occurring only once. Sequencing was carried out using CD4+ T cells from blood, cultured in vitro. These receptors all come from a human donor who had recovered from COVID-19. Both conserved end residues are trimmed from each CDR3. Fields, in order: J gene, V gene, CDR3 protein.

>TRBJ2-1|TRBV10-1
ASPTGAPHYNEQF
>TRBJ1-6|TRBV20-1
SAPDRGQSPLH
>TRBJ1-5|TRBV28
ASSSGDRGGNQPQH
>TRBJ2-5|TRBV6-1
ASSPRGLALETQY
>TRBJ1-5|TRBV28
ASRFRGHQPQH
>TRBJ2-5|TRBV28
ASRKRTSERGETQY
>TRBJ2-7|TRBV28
ASSSVTGGWREVSYEQY
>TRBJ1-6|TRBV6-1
ASSEAAFNSPLH
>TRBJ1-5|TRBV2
ASSELTENQPQH
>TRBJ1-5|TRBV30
AWSVGKNQPQH